A selection of T cell receptor beta chains follows, all from one sample in a study of OX40 agonist ivuxolimab in advanced cancers. Produced via immunoSEQ multiplex PCR; TCRdb's table is partial and in-frame only. The sample contains tens of thousands of clones, roughly 80% of which appear only once. Sequencing used CD4+ or CD8+ T cells sorted from blood, obtained in a trial of the OX40 agonist ivuxolimab. These receptors were obtained from an adult with an advanced solid tumor such as melanoma, head and neck, liver or kidney cancer. Both conserved end residues are part of each CDR3. D genes are given only for firm matches. Size is omitted from some rows. Given values are once, few, many or a class for expanded clones.

J gene: TRBJ2-1
V gene: TRBV7-8
D gene: TRBD2
clone size: .
CDR3 protein: CASSFTSILAGVNEQFF
CDR3 DNA: TGTGCCAGCAGCTTCACCTCCATACTAGCGGGAGTGAATGAGCAGTTCTTC

J gene: TRBJ1-6
V gene: TRBV7-9
D gene: .
clone size: .
CDR3 protein: CASSDSLQGVGSPLHF
CDR3 DNA: TGTGCCAGCAGCGACTCACTACAGGGAGTAGGTTCACCCCTCCACTTT

J gene: TRBJ1-2
V gene: TRBV20-1
D gene: .
clone size: .
CDR3 protein: CRGAGAGGYTF
CDR3 DNA: TGCAGGGGGGCCGGAGCCGGTGGCTACACCTTC

J gene: TRBJ2-2
V gene: TRBV7-3
D gene: .
clone size: .
CDR3 protein: CASSLDPGDGELFF
CDR3 DNA: TGTGCCAGCAGCTTAGACCCGGGGGACGGGGAGCTGTTTTTT

J gene: TRBJ2-2
V gene: TRBV18
D gene: TRBD2
clone size: .
CDR3 protein: CASSPGLLDGELFF
CDR3 DNA: TGTGCCAGCTCACCGGGACTACTGGACGGGGAGCTGTTTTTT

J gene: TRBJ2-1
V gene: TRBV29-1
D gene: .
clone size: .
CDR3 protein: CSVDLGGSGVDEQFF
CDR3 DNA: TGCAGCGTTGACCTCGGGGGTAGCGGAGTGGATGAGCAGTTCTTC

J gene: TRBJ1-2
V gene: TRBV19
D gene: .
clone size: .
CDR3 protein: CASSKIIGYGYTF
CDR3 DNA: TGTGCCAGTAGTAAGATAATAGGATATGGCTACACCTTC

J gene: TRBJ2-7
V gene: TRBV7-2
D gene: TRBD2
clone size: .
CDR3 protein: CASSQDWTSDYYEQYF
CDR3 DNA: TGTGCCAGCAGCCAAGATTGGACTAGCGACTACTACGAGCAGTACTTC

J gene: TRBJ2-1
V gene: TRBV4-2
D gene: .
clone size: .
CDR3 protein: CASSQDSLGKQFF
CDR3 DNA: TGTGCCAGCAGCCAAGATAGTCTGGGGAAGCAGTTCTTC

J gene: TRBJ2-3
V gene: TRBV27
D gene: .
clone size: .
CDR3 protein: CASSFLGGGGTDTQYF
CDR3 DNA: TGTGCCAGCAGTTTCCTCGGGGGCGGAGGCACAGATACGCAGTATTTT

J gene: TRBJ1-4
V gene: TRBV7-9
D gene: TRBD1
clone size: once
CDR3 protein: CASSVGGPTNEKLFF
CDR3 DNA: TGTGCCAGCAGCGTAGGGGGCCCAACTAATGAAAAACTGTTTTTT

J gene: TRBJ2-1
V gene: TRBV10-3
D gene: .
clone size: .
CDR3 protein: CANSRDFSYNEQFF
CDR3 DNA: TGTGCCAACTCCCGGGACTTTAGTTACAATGAGCAGTTCTTC

J gene: TRBJ2-1
V gene: TRBV7-9
D gene: TRBD2
clone size: .
CDR3 protein: CASSLGAGGSSYNEQFF
CDR3 DNA: TGTGCCAGCAGCCTAGGAGCGGGAGGGAGCTCCTACAATGAGCAGTTCTTC

J gene: TRBJ2-5
V gene: TRBV9
D gene: .
clone size: .
CDR3 protein: CASSVGGQGETQYF
CDR3 DNA: TGTGCCAGCAGCGTAGGGGGGCAGGGAGAGACCCAGTACTTC

J gene: TRBJ2-3
V gene: TRBV2
D gene: TRBD1
clone size: .
CDR3 protein: CASSTRDRPIRLYF
CDR3 DNA: TGTGCCAGCAGTACCCGGGACAGACCTATACGTTTGTATTTT

J gene: TRBJ2-3
V gene: TRBV28
D gene: TRBD2
clone size: .
CDR3 protein: CASSLGLANTDTQYF
CDR3 DNA: TGTGCCAGCAGTTTGGGACTAGCGAACACAGATACGCAGTATTTT

J gene: TRBJ2-6
V gene: TRBV7-9
D gene: .
clone size: .
CDR3 protein: CASSLSGGPGANVLTF
CDR3 DNA: TGTGCCAGCAGCTTATCCGGGGGACCCGGGGCCAACGTCCTGACTTTC

J gene: TRBJ1-1
V gene: TRBV27
D gene: .
clone size: once
CDR3 protein: CATRQETQREAFF
CDR3 DNA: TGTGCCACCAGACAGGAGACACAGCGTGAAGCTTTCTTT

J gene: TRBJ1-1
V gene: TRBV7-2
D gene: .
clone size: .
CDR3 protein: CASSPTTASTEAFF
CDR3 DNA: TGTGCCAGCAGCCCGACCACCGCTAGCACTGAAGCTTTCTTT

J gene: TRBJ1-5
V gene: TRBV28
D gene: .
clone size: .
CDR3 protein: CASSWGGDQPQHF
CDR3 DNA: TGTGCCAGCAGCTGGGGGGGGGATCAGCCCCAGCATTTT

J gene: TRBJ2-5
V gene: TRBV5-1
D gene: .
clone size: .
CDR3 protein: CASSLGTLSGETQYF
CDR3 DNA: TGCGCCAGCAGCTTGGGAACCCTGAGTGGGGAGACCCAGTACTTC

J gene: TRBJ2-7
V gene: TRBV7-6
D gene: TRBD2
clone size: .
CDR3 protein: CASSPAGTTSEQYF
CDR3 DNA: TGTGCCAGCAGCCCGGCCGGGACTACCTCGGAGCAGTACTTC

J gene: TRBJ2-1
V gene: TRBV6-5
D gene: .
clone size: medium-sized
CDR3 protein: CASTNVQGRDEQFF
CDR3 DNA: TGTGCCAGCACTAACGTACAGGGCCGGGATGAGCAGTTCTTC

J gene: TRBJ2-4
V gene: TRBV7-8
D gene: TRBD1
clone size: .
CDR3 protein: CASSLTRDRENIQYF
CDR3 DNA: TGTGCCAGCAGCTTAACTAGGGACAGGGAAAACATTCAGTACTTC

J gene: TRBJ1-6
V gene: TRBV30
D gene: TRBD1
clone size: .
CDR3 protein: CAWSGGQGLTLHF
CDR3 DNA: TGTGCCTGGAGTGGCGGACAGGGCCTCACCCTCCACTTT

J gene: TRBJ2-1
V gene: TRBV2
D gene: TRBD2
clone size: .
CDR3 protein: CASSEGGRANNEQFF
CDR3 DNA: TGTGCCAGCAGTGAGGGCGGGAGGGCCAACAATGAGCAGTTCTTC

J gene: TRBJ2-1
V gene: TRBV7-9
D gene: .
clone size: .
CDR3 protein: CASTLEGSGQFF
CDR3 DNA: TGTGCCAGCACCCTGGAGGGGTCTGGGCAGTTCTTC

J gene: TRBJ1-5
V gene: TRBV6-5
D gene: .
clone size: .
CDR3 protein: CASSSGNGNQPQHF
CDR3 DNA: TGTGCCAGCAGTTCGGGGAATGGCAATCAGCCCCAGCATTTT

J gene: TRBJ1-3
V gene: TRBV2
D gene: TRBD1
clone size: .
CDR3 protein: CASSGPSGQASGNTIYF
CDR3 DNA: TGTGCCAGCAGTGGGCCTTCGGGACAGGCTTCTGGAAACACCATATATTTT

J gene: TRBJ2-4
V gene: TRBV19
D gene: .
clone size: once
CDR3 protein: CASSSQGTRDIQYF
CDR3 DNA: TGTGCCAGTAGTAGTCAGGGTACGCGGGACATTCAGTACTTC

J gene: TRBJ2-6
V gene: TRBV19
D gene: .
clone size: .
CDR3 protein: CASSIVRQAGANVLTF
CDR3 DNA: TGTGCCAGTAGTATAGTTCGACAGGCTGGGGCCAACGTCCTGACTTTC

J gene: TRBJ2-7
V gene: TRBV9
D gene: TRBD2
clone size: .
CDR3 protein: CASSVAASGNYEQYF
CDR3 DNA: TGTGCCAGCAGCGTAGCGGCTAGCGGGAACTACGAGCAGTACTTC

J gene: TRBJ2-5
V gene: TRBV5-1
D gene: .
clone size: .
CDR3 protein: CASSFPGSGEQYF
CDR3 DNA: TGCGCCAGCAGCTTCCCAGGGTCTGGAGAGCAGTACTTC

J gene: TRBJ2-3
V gene: TRBV5-1
D gene: TRBD1
clone size: .
CDR3 protein: CASSLPGQGSTDTQYF
CDR3 DNA: TGCGCCAGCAGCTTGCCCGGACAGGGTAGCACAGATACGCAGTATTTT

J gene: TRBJ2-7
V gene: TRBV10-3
D gene: TRBD2
clone size: .
CDR3 protein: CAISERASGESSYEQYF
CDR3 DNA: TGTGCCATCAGTGAGCGGGCTAGCGGAGAGAGCTCCTACGAGCAGTACTTC

J gene: TRBJ2-2
V gene: TRBV7-2
D gene: .
clone size: once
CDR3 protein: CASSLARGDGELFF
CDR3 DNA: TGTGCCAGCAGCTTAGCGCGAGGAGACGGGGAGCTGTTTTTT